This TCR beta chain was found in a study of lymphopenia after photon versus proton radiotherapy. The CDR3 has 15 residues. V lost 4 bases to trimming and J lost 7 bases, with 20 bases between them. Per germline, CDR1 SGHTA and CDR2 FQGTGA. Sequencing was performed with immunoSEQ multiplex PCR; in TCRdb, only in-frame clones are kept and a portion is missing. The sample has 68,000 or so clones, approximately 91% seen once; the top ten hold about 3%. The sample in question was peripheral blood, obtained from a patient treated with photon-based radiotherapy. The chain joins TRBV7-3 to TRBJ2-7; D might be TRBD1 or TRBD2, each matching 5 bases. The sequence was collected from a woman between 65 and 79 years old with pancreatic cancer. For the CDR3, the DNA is TGTGCCAGCAGCTCCTCCGGGACGGTAATTGGGGAGCAGTACTTC. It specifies CASSSSGTVIGEQYF.